This T cell receptor beta chain was retrieved from a study of CD8 T cells in ankylosing spondylitis. Study-level findings and limits: Some of these motif variants have turned up before, in reports on reactive arthritis synovial fluid and blood. One TCR beta motif, made up of fewer than 10 highly homologous variants, appeared characteristic of ankylosing spondylitis blood. Disease-linked clones were CD8+ and relatively rare in peripheral blood. Enrichment of disease-linked clones was reportedly significant in matched ankylosing spondylitis synovial fluid.

Losses at the gene ends were 7 bases for V and 1 base for J; bases not matched to a gene: 5. This CDR3 region has 14 residues. Germline V lookup: CDR1 DFQATT, CDR2 SNEGSKA (reference sequence). Construction of TCR beta libraries was performed using quantitative 5'-RACE with molecular barcodes. TCRdb called the 5' RACE reads again in MiXCR, with one record for every CDR3 protein. The sample carries around 490,000 distinct CDR3 sequences, 5.3% recorded once. The sample holds many counts of this clonotype. What it recognizes is unknown. The sequence was collected from a male donor with ankylosing spondylitis. The sample taken for sequencing was blood, either unsorted or a sorted T cell fraction (not recorded which). V usage is TRBV20-1 and J usage is TRBJ2-2; TRBD1 aligns across 8 bases. CDR3: CSVTGQENTGELFF. The CDR3 nucleotides read TGCAGTGTTACGGGACAGGAGAACACCGGGGAGCTGTTTTTT.